This T cell receptor beta chain was obtained from a study of blood T cell repertoires in COVID-19. The repertoire was sequenced with immunoSEQ multiplex PCR; TCRdb's copy has only in-frame clones and lacks some. Here the sample spans 200,000 to 300,000 clones, around nine tenths being singletons. With V trimmed by 0 bases and J by 8 bases, 14 bases remained unmatched. The CDR3 runs 17 residues. The clonotype comes from a man aged 40-55 years who had recovered from COVID-19. Sequencing was done on a sample of peripheral blood. The rearrangement links TRBV23-1 to TRBJ1-2, with TRBD1 identical over 8 bases. TRBV23-1 qualifies as an ORF whose function is uncertain. The CDR3 DNA reads TGCGCCAGCAGTCAATCGGGTCGACAGGGGAGGAATGAAGGCTACACCTTC. Amino acid sequence: CASSQSGRQGRNEGYTF.